This is a list of T cell receptor beta chains from one sample in a study of a mutant IDH1 vaccine in newly diagnosed glioma. The data were produced by immunoSEQ multiplex PCR, yet TCRdb's version contains in-frame clones alone and is incomplete. The data hold around 99,000 clones, with around 80% observed a single time. The sample was PBMCs, taken from a glioma patient treated with radiotherapy, temozolomide or both. The receptor set was obtained from a man aged 35 to 55 with glioma. CDR3s include the opening cysteine and the closing phenylalanine or tryptophan. D genes are given only for firm matches. Not all rows give a size; the values are once, few, many and, for expanded clones, a class.

J gene: TRBJ1-4
V gene: TRBV5-6
clone size: -
D gene: TRBD1
CDR3 protein: CASTRTGENEKLFF
CDR3 DNA: TGTGCCAGCACAAGGACAGGAGAGAATGAAAAACTGTTTTTT

J gene: TRBJ2-6
V gene: TRBV28
clone size: -
D gene: TRBD1
CDR3 protein: CASSRSLGQGDDVLTF
CDR3 DNA: TGTGCCAGCAGCCGTTCTTTGGGACAGGGAGACGACGTCCTGACTTTC

J gene: TRBJ2-7
V gene: TRBV5-5
clone size: few
D gene: -
CDR3 protein: CASSPGVGDEQYF
CDR3 DNA: TGTGCCAGCAGCCCGGGGGTCGGAGACGAGCAGTACTTC

J gene: TRBJ1-2
V gene: TRBV7-9
clone size: -
D gene: -
CDR3 protein: CASSLAIEGNYGYTF
CDR3 DNA: TGTGCCAGCAGCTTAGCGATCGAAGGGAACTATGGCTACACCTTC

J gene: TRBJ1-4
V gene: TRBV15
clone size: -
D gene: -
CDR3 protein: CATSRDFDRGIQKLFF
CDR3 DNA: TGTGCCACCAGCAGAGATTTCGACAGAGGCATCCAAAAACTGTTTTTT

J gene: TRBJ2-7
V gene: TRBV7-2
clone size: -
D gene: TRBD2
CDR3 protein: CASTKVAGVSPYYEQYF
CDR3 DNA: TGTGCCAGCACCAAAGTAGCGGGAGTGTCTCCCTACTACGAGCAGTACTTC

J gene: TRBJ1-1
V gene: TRBV28
clone size: few
D gene: -
CDR3 protein: CASSFLGTTEAFF
CDR3 DNA: TGTGCCAGCAGTTTTTTAGGGACCACTGAAGCTTTCTTT

J gene: TRBJ1-5
V gene: TRBV5-5
clone size: -
D gene: TRBD1
CDR3 protein: CASSLVDRGGQPQHF
CDR3 DNA: TGTGCCAGCAGCTTGGTTGACAGGGGCGGTCAGCCCCAGCATTTT

J gene: TRBJ2-1
V gene: TRBV28
clone size: -
D gene: -
CDR3 protein: CASSLEGAGRYNEQFF
CDR3 DNA: TGTGCCAGCTCGTTAGAGGGGGCGGGAAGGTACAATGAGCAGTTCTTC

J gene: TRBJ2-7
V gene: TRBV5-1
clone size: -
D gene: -
CDR3 protein: CASSLSLGFYEQYF
CDR3 DNA: TGCGCCAGCAGCTTGAGTTTAGGGTTCTACGAGCAGTACTTC

J gene: TRBJ1-5
V gene: TRBV18
clone size: many
D gene: TRBD1
CDR3 protein: CASSPDRAVQPQHF
CDR3 DNA: TGTGCCAGCTCACCGGACAGGGCGGTACAGCCCCAGCATTTT

J gene: TRBJ2-5
V gene: TRBV7-6
clone size: -
D gene: -
CDR3 protein: CASSLGGGIGRETQYF
CDR3 DNA: TGTGCCAGCAGCTTAGGTGGCGGGATCGGGCGAGAGACCCAGTACTTC

J gene: TRBJ2-1
V gene: TRBV19
clone size: -
D gene: -
CDR3 protein: CASTLDRSSYNEQFF
CDR3 DNA: TGTGCCAGTACCCTCGACCGTTCGTCCTACAATGAGCAGTTCTTC

J gene: TRBJ2-3
V gene: TRBV4-1
clone size: -
D gene: -
CDR3 protein: CASSQDKMGIGPTDTQYF
CDR3 DNA: TGCGCCAGCAGCCAAGATAAGATGGGGATAGGGCCGACAGATACGCAGTATTTT

J gene: TRBJ1-1
V gene: TRBV10-3
clone size: -
D gene: -
CDR3 protein: CAISDLGGVNTEAFF
CDR3 DNA: TGTGCCATCAGTGATTTGGGGGGTGTGAACACTGAAGCTTTCTTT

J gene: TRBJ1-2
V gene: TRBV2
clone size: -
D gene: -
CDR3 protein: CASSEATAHVPGYTF
CDR3 DNA: TGTGCCAGCAGTGAAGCAACGGCTCACGTACCTGGCTACACCTTC

J gene: TRBJ1-1
V gene: TRBV5-6
clone size: -
D gene: -
CDR3 protein: CATSPGGGSEAFF
CDR3 DNA: TGTGCCACCTCACCTGGTGGAGGATCTGAAGCTTTCTTT

J gene: TRBJ2-6
V gene: TRBV4-3
clone size: -
D gene: -
CDR3 protein: CASSQASDRITGANVLIF
CDR3 DNA: TGCGCCAGCAGCCAAGCTTCGGATAGGATCACTGGGGCCAACGTCCTGATTTTC

J gene: TRBJ2-3
V gene: TRBV6-6
clone size: -
D gene: -
CDR3 protein: CASIEKGVTQYF
CDR3 DNA: TGTGCCAGCATCGAGAAGGGGGTTACGCAGTATTTT

J gene: TRBJ2-1
V gene: TRBV9
clone size: -
D gene: TRBD1
CDR3 protein: CASSPTSGGSYNEQFF
CDR3 DNA: TGTGCCAGCAGCCCAACCTCAGGGGGCTCCTACAATGAGCAGTTCTTC

J gene: TRBJ1-1
V gene: TRBV29-1
clone size: -
D gene: -
CDR3 protein: CSVVRGRVGEAFF
CDR3 DNA: TGCAGCGTTGTGAGGGGTAGGGTCGGTGAAGCTTTCTTT

J gene: TRBJ2-7
V gene: TRBV19
clone size: few
D gene: -
CDR3 protein: CASSIGTVTSYEQYF
CDR3 DNA: TGTGCCAGTAGTATAGGGACAGTTACCTCCTACGAGCAGTACTTC

J gene: TRBJ2-7
V gene: TRBV6-6
clone size: -
D gene: -
CDR3 protein: CATISPTGEGKQYF
CDR3 DNA: TGTGCCACCATCTCACCGACAGGGGAGGGAAAGCAGTACTTC

J gene: TRBJ1-2
V gene: TRBV6-6
clone size: -
D gene: -
CDR3 protein: CASSYSRGEGYGYTF
CDR3 DNA: TGTGCCAGCAGTTACTCGAGGGGGGAAGGCTATGGCTACACCTTC

J gene: TRBJ1-4
V gene: TRBV5-1
clone size: once
D gene: TRBD1
CDR3 protein: CASSLSGQGSLFF
CDR3 DNA: TGCGCCAGCAGCTTGTCGGGACAGGGAAGCCTGTTTTTT

J gene: TRBJ1-2
V gene: TRBV5-5
clone size: -
D gene: -
CDR3 protein: CASSLVEGFYGYTF
CDR3 DNA: TGTGCCAGCAGCCTCGTGGAAGGCTTCTATGGCTACACCTTC

J gene: TRBJ2-2
V gene: TRBV10-1
clone size: -
D gene: -
CDR3 protein: CASSESIRGGGNGELFF
CDR3 DNA: TGCGCCAGCAGTGAGTCGATTCGCGGGGGCGGTAACGGGGAGCTGTTTTTT

J gene: TRBJ1-1
V gene: TRBV19
clone size: few
D gene: -
CDR3 protein: CASSGRGTEAFF
CDR3 DNA: TGTGCCAGTAGTGGCAGGGGTACCGAAGCTTTCTTT

J gene: TRBJ2-1
V gene: TRBV7-2
clone size: -
D gene: -
CDR3 protein: CASSFRRNNEQFF
CDR3 DNA: TGTGCCAGCAGCTTTAGGCGGAACAATGAGCAGTTCTTC

J gene: TRBJ1-2
V gene: TRBV28
clone size: -
D gene: -
CDR3 protein: CASGGYTF
CDR3 DNA: TGTGCATCGGGGGGCTACACCTTC

J gene: TRBJ1-2
V gene: TRBV9
clone size: few
D gene: -
CDR3 protein: CASSLTGIGNYGYTF
CDR3 DNA: TGTGCCAGCAGCTTAACAGGGATTGGTAACTATGGCTACACCTTC

J gene: TRBJ2-3
V gene: TRBV29-1
clone size: -
D gene: TRBD2
CDR3 protein: CSVEAGGLDTQYF
CDR3 DNA: TGCAGCGTTGAGGCGGGAGGGCTGGATACGCAGTATTTT

J gene: TRBJ1-1
V gene: TRBV7-9
clone size: -
D gene: -
CDR3 protein: CASTEGIRNTEAFF
CDR3 DNA: TGTGCCAGCACCGAGGGGATTCGGAACACTGAAGCTTTCTTT

J gene: TRBJ2-3
V gene: TRBV29-1
clone size: -
D gene: -
CDR3 protein: CSASESRTDTQYF
CDR3 DNA: TGCAGCGCCTCGGAGTCCCGCACAGATACGCAGTATTTT

J gene: TRBJ2-2
V gene: TRBV4-3
clone size: -
D gene: TRBD2
CDR3 protein: CASSQEAGVNTGELFF
CDR3 DNA: TGCGCCAGCAGCCAAGAGGCGGGGGTCAACACCGGGGAGCTGTTTTTT

J gene: TRBJ2-7
V gene: TRBV27
clone size: -
D gene: TRBD1
CDR3 protein: CASSLEGAHEQYF
CDR3 DNA: TGTGCCAGCAGTTTAGAGGGGGCCCACGAGCAGTACTTC

J gene: TRBJ2-1
V gene: TRBV7-2
clone size: -
D gene: -
CDR3 protein: CASSLQTRYNEQFF
CDR3 DNA: TGTGCCAGCAGCTTGCAGACTAGATACAATGAGCAGTTCTTC

J gene: TRBJ1-2
V gene: TRBV30
clone size: once
D gene: -
CDR3 protein: CAGSPGGARFENGYTF
CDR3 DNA: TGTGCCGGCTCCCCCGGGGGGGCGAGATTCGAGAATGGCTACACCTTC

J gene: TRBJ2-5
V gene: TRBV19
clone size: -
D gene: -
CDR3 protein: CASSTGQQETQYF
CDR3 DNA: TGTGCCAGTAGTACCGGACAGCAAGAGACCCAGTACTTC

J gene: TRBJ1-4
V gene: TRBV28
clone size: -
D gene: -
CDR3 protein: CASSLTETNEKLFF
CDR3 DNA: TGTGCCAGCAGTCTGACAGAAACTAATGAAAAACTGTTTTTT

J gene: TRBJ2-2
V gene: TRBV6-6
clone size: -
D gene: -
CDR3 protein: CASSRGEIANTGELFF
CDR3 DNA: TGTGCCAGCAGCCGAGGGGAAATCGCGAACACCGGGGAGCTGTTTTTT

J gene: TRBJ1-3
V gene: TRBV4-2
clone size: few
D gene: -
CDR3 protein: CASSQDGSGNTIYF
CDR3 DNA: TGTGCCAGCAGCCAAGACGGCAGCGGAAACACCATATATTTT

J gene: TRBJ1-5
V gene: TRBV7-2
clone size: -
D gene: -
CDR3 protein: CASSFGGNQPQHF
CDR3 DNA: TGTGCCAGCAGCTTTGGGGGTAATCAGCCCCAGCATTTT

J gene: TRBJ2-7
V gene: TRBV11-2
clone size: -
D gene: TRBD2
CDR3 protein: CASSFSLAGLDSYEQYF
CDR3 DNA: TGTGCCAGCAGCTTCTCCCTAGCGGGGTTGGACTCCTACGAGCAGTACTTC

J gene: TRBJ2-5
V gene: TRBV2
clone size: once
D gene: -
CDR3 protein: CASTSGWETQYF
CDR3 DNA: TGTGCCAGCACTTCAGGGTGGGAGACCCAGTACTTC

J gene: TRBJ1-5
V gene: TRBV6-1
clone size: -
D gene: TRBD1
CDR3 protein: CASSEIGGQIVSNQPQHF
CDR3 DNA: TGTGCCAGCAGTGAGATAGGGGGCCAAATCGTTAGCAATCAGCCCCAGCATTTT

J gene: TRBJ2-4
V gene: TRBV9
clone size: -
D gene: -
CDR3 protein: CASSVEGDLAKNIQYF
CDR3 DNA: TGTGCCAGCAGCGTAGAGGGCGATCTAGCCAAAAACATTCAGTACTTC

J gene: TRBJ2-7
V gene: TRBV27
clone size: -
D gene: TRBD2
CDR3 protein: CASSSYTSGLSYEQYF
CDR3 DNA: TGTGCCAGCAGTTCCTACACTAGCGGACTCTCCTACGAGCAGTACTTC

J gene: TRBJ1-6
V gene: TRBV6-1
clone size: -
D gene: -
CDR3 protein: CASSEVRGSYNSPLHF
CDR3 DNA: TGTGCCAGCAGTGAAGTAAGGGGCTCCTATAATTCACCCCTCCACTTT

J gene: TRBJ2-7
V gene: TRBV5-4
clone size: -
D gene: -
CDR3 protein: CASSPVGGRGEQYF
CDR3 DNA: TGTGCCAGCAGCCCCGTCGGGGGCCGGGGCGAGCAGTACTTC

J gene: TRBJ2-7
V gene: TRBV19
clone size: -
D gene: -
CDR3 protein: CASSALQGGIYEQYF
CDR3 DNA: TGTGCCAGTAGTGCACTACAGGGAGGGATCTACGAGCAGTACTTC

J gene: TRBJ1-5
V gene: TRBV25-1
clone size: few
D gene: -
CDR3 protein: CASSELGDNQPQHF
CDR3 DNA: TGTGCCAGCAGTGAATTAGGGGACAATCAGCCCCAGCATTTT